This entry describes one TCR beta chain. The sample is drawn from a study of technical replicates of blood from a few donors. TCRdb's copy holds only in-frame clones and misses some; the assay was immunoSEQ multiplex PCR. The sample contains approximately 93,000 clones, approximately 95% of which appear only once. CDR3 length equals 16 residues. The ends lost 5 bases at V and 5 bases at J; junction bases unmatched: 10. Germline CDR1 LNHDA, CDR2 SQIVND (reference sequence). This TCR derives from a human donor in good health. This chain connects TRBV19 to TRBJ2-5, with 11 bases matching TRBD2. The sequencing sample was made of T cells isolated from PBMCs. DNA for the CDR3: TGTGCCAGTAGTGTCATAGCGGGGGGGCCTGGGGAGACCCAGTACTTC. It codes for CASSVIAGGPGETQYF.